Reported below is one T cell receptor (beta chain). The CDR3 runs 13 residues. The germline gives CDR1 SGHAT, CDR2 FQNNGV. J lost 9 bases, V lost 5 bases, and 6 bases had no gene match. This sample was included in a study of long-term antiretroviral therapy in people with HIV. Researchers report immunoSEQ v3.0 was run at survey level. Generated by immunoSEQ multiplex PCR, the TCRdb table keeps only in-frame clones and is missing some. The sample shows some 25,000 clones, approximately 82% of them seen only once. At minimum, one pre-ART and two post-ART PBMC samples were obtained from each donor. Material: unsorted PBMCs, obtained 3 years after starting antiretroviral therapy. This clonotype originated in a man in his fifties or sixties with HIV. V is TRBV11-2 and J is TRBJ2-1; 8 nucleotides align to TRBD1. CDR3 sequence: CASSPTDRGEQFF. The CDR3 nucleotides are TGTGCCAGCAGCCCTACCGACAGGGGTGAGCAGTTCTTC. The variable domain in full, with the rest retrieved from reference TRBV11-2 and TRBJ2-1, is EAGVAQSPRYKIIEKRQSVAFWCNPISGHATLYWYQQILGQGPKLLIQFQNNGVVDDSQLPKDRFSAERLKGVDSTLKIQPAKLEDSAVYLCASSPTDRGEQFFGPGTRLTVL.